This TCR beta chain originates from a study of blood T cell repertoires in COVID-19. At the level of the study: Samples came from the United States, Italy and Spain, spanning acute and convalescent COVID-19. The cDNA or gDNA used as material had been derived from T cells, B-cell-depleted T cells, or PBMCs.

Germline CDR1 reads SNHLY; CDR2 reads FYNNEI. Trimming left V 6 bases short and J 5 bases short, with 11 bases between. CDR3 length: 14 residues. As handled by the study authors: Using reference gene primer amplification, nucleated cell counts were estimated. The data were produced by immunoSEQ multiplex PCR, yet TCRdb's version contains in-frame clones alone and is incomplete. D and trimming were read from the DNA, whereas the V and J calls and clone size are those reported in that table. The sample includes 300,000 to 400,000 clones, about 87% of them seen just once. Sequenced: peripheral blood. The source is a human donor in a cohort sampled during active COVID-19. The V and J genes are TRBV2 and TRBJ1-6; no firm D call. CDR3 protein: CASRGPGNNSPLHF. The CDR3 nucleotides are TGTGCCAGCAGAGGGCCCGGGAATAATTCACCCCTCCACTTT. The full variable domain, in which reference TRBV2 and TRBJ1-6 provide the parts outside the CDR3, is EPEVTQTPSHQVTQMGQEVILRCVPISNHLYFYWYRQILGQKVEFLVSFYNNEISEKSEIFDDQFSVERPDGSNFTLKIRSTKLEDSAMYFCASRGPGNNSPLHFGNGTRLTVT.